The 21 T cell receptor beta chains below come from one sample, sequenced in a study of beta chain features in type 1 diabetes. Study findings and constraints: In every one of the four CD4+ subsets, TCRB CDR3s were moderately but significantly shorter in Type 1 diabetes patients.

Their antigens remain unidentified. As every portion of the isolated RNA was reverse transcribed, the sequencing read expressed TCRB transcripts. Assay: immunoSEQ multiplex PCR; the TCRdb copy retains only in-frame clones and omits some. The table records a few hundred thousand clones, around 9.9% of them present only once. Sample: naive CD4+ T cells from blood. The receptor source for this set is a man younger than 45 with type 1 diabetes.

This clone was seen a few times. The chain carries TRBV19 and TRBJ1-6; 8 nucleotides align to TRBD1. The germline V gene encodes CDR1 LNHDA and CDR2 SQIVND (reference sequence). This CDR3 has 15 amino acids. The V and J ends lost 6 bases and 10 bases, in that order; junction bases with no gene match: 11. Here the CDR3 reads CASRPDRGGGSPLHF. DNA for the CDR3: TGTGCCAGTAGGCCAGACAGGGGAGGAGGCTCACCCCTCCACTTT.

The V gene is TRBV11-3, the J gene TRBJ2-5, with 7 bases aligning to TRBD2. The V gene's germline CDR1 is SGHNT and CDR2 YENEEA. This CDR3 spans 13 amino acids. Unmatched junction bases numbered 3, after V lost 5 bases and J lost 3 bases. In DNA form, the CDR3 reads TGTGCCAGCAGCAGTCTAGCGGAAGAGACCCAGTACTTC. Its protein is CASSSLAEETQYF.

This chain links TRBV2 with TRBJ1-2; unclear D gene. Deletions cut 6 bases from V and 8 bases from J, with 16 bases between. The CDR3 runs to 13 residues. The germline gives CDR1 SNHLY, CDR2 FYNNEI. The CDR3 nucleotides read TGTGCCAGCAGGGAGAATCCCTCGGGAGGCTACACCTTC. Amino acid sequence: CASRENPSGGYTF. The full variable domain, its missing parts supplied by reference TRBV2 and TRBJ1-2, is EPEVTQTPSHQVTQMGQEVILRCVPISNHLYFYWYRQILGQKVEFLVSFYNNEISEKSEIFDDQFSVERPDGSNFTLKIRSTKLEDSAMYFCASRENPSGGYTFGSGTRLTVV.

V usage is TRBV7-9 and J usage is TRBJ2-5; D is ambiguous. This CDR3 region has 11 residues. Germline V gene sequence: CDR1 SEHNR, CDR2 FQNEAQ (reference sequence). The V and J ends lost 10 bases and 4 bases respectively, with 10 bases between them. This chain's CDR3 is CATAPGETQYF. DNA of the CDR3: TGTGCCACCGCCCCGGGAGAGACCCAGTACTTC.

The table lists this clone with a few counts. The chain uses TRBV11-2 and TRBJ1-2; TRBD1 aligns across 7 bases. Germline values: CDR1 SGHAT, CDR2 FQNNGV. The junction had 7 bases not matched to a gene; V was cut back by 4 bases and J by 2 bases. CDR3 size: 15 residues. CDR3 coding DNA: TGTGCCAGCAGCTCAATACAGGGGTGGAACTATGGCTACACCTTC. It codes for CASSSIQGWNYGYTF.

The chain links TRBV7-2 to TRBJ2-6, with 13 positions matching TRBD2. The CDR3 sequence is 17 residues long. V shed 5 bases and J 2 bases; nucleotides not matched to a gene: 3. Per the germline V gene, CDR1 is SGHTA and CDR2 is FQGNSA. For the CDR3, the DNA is TGTGCCAGCAGCCTAGGACTAGCGGGGGCTGGGGCCAACGTCCTGACTTTC. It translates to CASSLGLAGAGANVLTF.

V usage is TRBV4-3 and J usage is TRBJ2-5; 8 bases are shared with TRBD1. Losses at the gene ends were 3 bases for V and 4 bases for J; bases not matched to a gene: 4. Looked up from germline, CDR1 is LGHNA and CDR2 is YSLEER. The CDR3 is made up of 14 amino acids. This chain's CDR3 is CASSQTGAGETQYF. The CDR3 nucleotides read TGCGCCAGCAGCCAGACAGGGGCGGGAGAGACCCAGTACTTC.

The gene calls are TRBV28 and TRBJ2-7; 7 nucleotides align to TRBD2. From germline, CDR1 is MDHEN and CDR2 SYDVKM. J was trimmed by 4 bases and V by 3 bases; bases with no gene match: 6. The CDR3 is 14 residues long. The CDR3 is CASSLSGGTYEQYF. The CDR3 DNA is TGTGCCAGCAGTTTGTCGGGGGGTACGTACGAGCAGTACTTC.

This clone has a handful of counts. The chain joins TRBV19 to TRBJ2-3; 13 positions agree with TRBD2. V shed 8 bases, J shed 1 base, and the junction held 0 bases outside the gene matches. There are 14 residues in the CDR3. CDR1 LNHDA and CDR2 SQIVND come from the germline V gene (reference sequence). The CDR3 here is CASGTSGGTDTQYF. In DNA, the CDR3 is TGTGCCAGTGGGACTAGCGGGGGCACAGATACGCAGTATTTT.

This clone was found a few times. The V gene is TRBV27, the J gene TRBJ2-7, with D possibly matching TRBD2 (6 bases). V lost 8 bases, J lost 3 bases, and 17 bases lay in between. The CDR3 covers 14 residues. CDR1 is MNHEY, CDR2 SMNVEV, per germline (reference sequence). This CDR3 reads CASGPGGLFYEQYF. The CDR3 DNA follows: TGTGCCAGCGGGCCCGGGGGACTCTTCTACGAGCAGTACTTC.

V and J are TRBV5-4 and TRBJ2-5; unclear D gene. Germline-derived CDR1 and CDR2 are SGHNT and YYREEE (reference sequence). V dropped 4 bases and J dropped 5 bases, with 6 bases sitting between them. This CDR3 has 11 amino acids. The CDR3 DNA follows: TGTGCCAGCAGCCAGAGGGAGACCCAGTACTTC. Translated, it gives CASSQRETQYF.

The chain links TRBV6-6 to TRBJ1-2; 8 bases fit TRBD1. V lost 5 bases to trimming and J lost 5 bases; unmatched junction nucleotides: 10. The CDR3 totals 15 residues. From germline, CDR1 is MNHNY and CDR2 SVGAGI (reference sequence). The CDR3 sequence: CASSTPGQGRYGYTF. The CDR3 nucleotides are TGTGCCAGCAGTACCCCCGGACAGGGACGATATGGCTACACCTTC.

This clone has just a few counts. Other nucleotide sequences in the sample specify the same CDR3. The CDR3 DNA is TGTGCCAGCTCACCGCCCGGAGGTGAGCAGTACTTC. The encoded protein is CASSPPGGEQYF. The V call is TRBV18, the J call TRBJ2-7; maybe TRBD2 (5 bases). Germline CDR1 KGHSH, CDR2 LQKENI. The V gene lost 3 bases and the J gene lost 7 bases, with 10 bases spanning the gap. This CDR3 spans 12 amino acids. The complete variable domain, with remaining parts taken from reference TRBV18 and TRBJ2-7, reads NAGVMQNPRHLVRRRGQEARLRCSPMKGHSHVYWYRQLPEEGLKFMVYLQKENIIDESGMPKERFSAEFPKEGPSILRIQQVVRGDSAAYFCASSPPGGEQYFGPGTRLTVT.

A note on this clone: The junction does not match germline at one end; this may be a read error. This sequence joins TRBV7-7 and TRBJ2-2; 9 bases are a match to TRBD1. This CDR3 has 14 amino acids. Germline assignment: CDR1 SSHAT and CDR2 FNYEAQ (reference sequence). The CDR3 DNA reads TGTGCTAGCAGTCGACAGGGGGGAACCGGGGAGCTGTTTTTT. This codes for CASSRQGGTGELFF.

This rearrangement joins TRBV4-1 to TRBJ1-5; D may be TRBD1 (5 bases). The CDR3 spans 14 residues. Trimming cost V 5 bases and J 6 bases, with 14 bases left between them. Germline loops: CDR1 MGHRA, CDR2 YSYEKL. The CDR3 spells CASSSRQQGQPQHF. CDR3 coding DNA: TGCGCCAGCAGCTCTCGACAGCAGGGTCAGCCCCAGCATTTT.

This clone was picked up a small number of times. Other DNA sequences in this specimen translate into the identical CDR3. CDR3 amino acids: CASSLGGNTGELFF. CDR3 DNA sequence: TGCGCCAGCAGCTTGGGAGGGAACACCGGGGAGCTGTTTTTT. The rearrangement links TRBV5-1 to TRBJ2-2; D not resolved. The CDR3 covers 14 residues. Trimming removed 0 bases from V and 1 base from J, with 4 bases in between. Looked up from germline, CDR1 is SGHRS and CDR2 is YFSETQ.

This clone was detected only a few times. DNA for the CDR3: TGTGCCAGCAGTCGGGACAGAAACTATGGCTACACCTTC. It codes for CASSRDRNYGYTF. V gene TRBV6-4 combines with J gene TRBJ1-2; 7 bases map to TRBD1. Germline CDR1 and CDR2: MRHNA and SNTAGT. The CDR3 consists of 13 residues. J lost 2 bases, V lost 5 bases, and 2 bases had no gene match.

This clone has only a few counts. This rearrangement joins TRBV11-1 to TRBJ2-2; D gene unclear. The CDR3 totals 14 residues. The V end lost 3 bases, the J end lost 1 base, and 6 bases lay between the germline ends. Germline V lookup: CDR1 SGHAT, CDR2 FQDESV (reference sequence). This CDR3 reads CASSFTVNTGELFF. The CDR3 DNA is TGTGCCAGCAGCTTTACTGTGAACACCGGGGAGCTGTTTTTT.

CDR3: CASSPPRTSGVEQFF. The CDR3 nucleotides are TGTGCCAGCTCACCACCTAGGACTAGCGGGGTTGAGCAGTTCTTC. The chain carries TRBV18 and TRBJ2-1, with TRBD2 matching 12 bases. CDR1 is KGHSH, CDR2 LQKENI, per germline. This CDR3 is 15 amino acids long. V was pared by 0 bases and J by 9 bases, with 3 bases of the junction left unmatched.

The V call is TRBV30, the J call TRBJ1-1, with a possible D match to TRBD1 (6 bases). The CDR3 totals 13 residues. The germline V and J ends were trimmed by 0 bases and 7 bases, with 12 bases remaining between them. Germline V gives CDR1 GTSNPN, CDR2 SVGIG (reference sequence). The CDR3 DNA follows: TGTGCCTGGAGTGTTTCGGACAGCCTTGAAGCTTTCTTT. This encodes CAWSVSDSLEAFF.

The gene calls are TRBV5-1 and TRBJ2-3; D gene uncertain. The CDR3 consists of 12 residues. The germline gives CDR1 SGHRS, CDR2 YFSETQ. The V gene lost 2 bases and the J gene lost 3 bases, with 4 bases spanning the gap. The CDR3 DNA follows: TGCGCCAGCAGCTTTAGTACAGATACGCAGTATTTT. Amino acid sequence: CASSFSTDTQYF. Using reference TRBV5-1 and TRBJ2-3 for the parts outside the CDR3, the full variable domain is KAGVTQTPRYLIKTRGQQVTLSCSPISGHRSVSWYQQTPGQGLQFLFEYFSETQRNKGNFPGRFSGRQFSNSRSEMNVSTLELGDSALYLCASSFSTDTQYFGPGTRLTVL.